This T cell receptor (beta chain) emerged from a study of blood T cells in healthy people across ages. CDR1 is LNHNV and CDR2 is YYDKDF in the germline V gene (reference sequence). Trimming took 3 bases from V and 1 from J; bases not matched to a gene: 7. This CDR3 has 16 amino acids. This clonotype was seen ten or more times. It was with a sample-barcoded 5' primer and a J-beta primer mix that a second PCR of roughly 7 to 12 cycles was run. A single record per CDR3 protein comes from TCRdb applying MiXCR to the 5' RACE reads. The sample has about 590,000 distinct CDR3 sequences; approximately 30% are singletons.

The sample consisted of blood. The J gene is TRBJ2-7, the V gene TRBV15, with 9 bases that match TRBD1. The clonotype originates from a woman of 80 years or more in good health. The CDR3 spells CATSRTRDRASYEQYF. DNA for the CDR3: TGTGCCACCAGCAGGACCCGGGACAGGGCGTCCTACGAGCAGTACTTC.